The 22 T cell receptor beta chains below come from one sample, sequenced in a study of spatial heterogeneity in lung cancer. TCRdb analysed the 5' RACE reads with MiXCR anew, one entry per CDR3 protein. The repertoire holds approximately 140 distinct CDR3 sequences, just over 50% seen once, with 35% to 60% in the top ten. Time point given: blood taken at disease recurrence. The input material, whole RNA from tumor, nontumor lung or frozen PBMC, was sequenced unsorted. Sample: PBMCs, taken at recurrence. These receptors came from a male donor with early-stage non-small cell lung cancer.

Sample share makes this clonotype hyperexpanded. Since it is a stray read in a library aimed at alpha chains, this beta chain has a size that is not meaningful. The rearrangement joins TRBV27 to TRBJ1-2, with 8 bases lining up with TRBD1. V was clipped by 4 bases and J by 8 bases; unmatched bases: 9. Germline V gene data show CDR1 as MNHEY and CDR2 as SMNVEV (reference sequence). The CDR3 has 14 amino acids. The CDR3 DNA sequence: TGTGCCAGCAGTTCCGGGACAGGTTCGAAAGGCTACACCTTC. Its translation is CASSSGTGSKGYTF.

About this clonotype: This beta chain came through as a stray read in a library set up for alpha chains, and its size says little. The V gene is TRBV4-3, the J gene TRBJ2-5, with D perhaps matching TRBD1 (6 bases). From germline, CDR1 is LGHNA and CDR2 YSLEER. The CDR3 loop spans 13 amino acids. V was pared by 5 bases and J by 3 bases, with 10 bases between. CDR3 nucleotide sequence: TGCGCCAGCAGCTTAACAGGGAAAGAGACCCAGTACTTC. It encodes CASSLTGKETQYF.

To note about this clonotype: This beta chain appears as a stray read in a library generated for alpha chains; its size is not informative. The V and J genes are TRBV7-2 and TRBJ2-3; TRBD1 might be the D (5 bases). The CDR3 runs 12 residues. Germline assignment: CDR1 SGHTA and CDR2 FQGNSA. V dropped 5 bases and J dropped 10 bases, with 13 bases sitting between them. The CDR3 nucleotides read TGTGCCAGCAGCGTCCCTAGGGGTGCGCAGTATTTT. Translation: CASSVPRGAQYF.

There are a few counts of this clonotype. The library was designed around alpha chains, so this beta chain is a stray read whose abundance carries little weight. The chain carries TRBV7-3 and TRBJ2-1; 8 nucleotides align to TRBD1. Germline-derived CDR1 and CDR2 are SGHTA and FQGTGA. After removal of 4 bases from V and 7 bases from J, the junction contained 6 bases not matched to a gene. The CDR3 runs to 14 residues. The CDR3 coding sequence is TGTGCCAGCAGCTCGGACAGGGCAGGAAATGAGCAGTTCTTC. Translated, it gives CASSSDRAGNEQFF.

In this sample, this clonotype turned up a few times. This beta chain is a stray sequence in a library constructed for alpha chains; its clone size is not meaningful. This chain joins TRBV30 and TRBJ2-3, with D hard to call. The CDR3 covers 13 residues. Trimming cost V 5 bases and J 2 bases, with 11 bases left between them. Germline lookup yields CDR1 GTSNPN and CDR2 SVGIG (reference sequence). As DNA, the CDR3 is TGTGCCTGGGGGCTGGATATCACAGATACGCAGTATTTT. It translates to CAWGLDITDTQYF.

This clonotype occurred a few times. Since it is a stray read in a library aimed at alpha chains, this beta chain has a size that is not meaningful. The chain uses TRBV6-1 and TRBJ2-3; either TRBD1 or TRBD2 may fit D (6 bases each). The V gene lost 2 bases and the J gene lost 8 bases, with 8 bases spanning the gap. Per the germline V gene, CDR1 is MNHNS and CDR2 is SASEGT. The CDR3 contains 12 residues. The CDR3 DNA is TGTGCCAGCAGTGAAAGGGGGGTTACGCAGTATTTT. It specifies CASSERGVTQYF.

As concerns this clonotype: In a library made to pick up alpha chains, this beta chain is a stray read with a size that means little. The chain couples TRBV14 to TRBJ2-5; D gene uncertain. The CDR3 is made up of 12 amino acids. Per germline, CDR1 SGHDN and CDR2 FVKESK. The V and J ends lost 0 bases and 6 bases respectively, with 5 bases between them. In DNA form, the CDR3 reads TGTGCCAGCAGCCAAGATCGGAAGACCCAGTACTTC. It yields the protein CASSQDRKTQYF.

Concerning this clonotype: This beta chain is a stray sequence in a library constructed for alpha chains; its clone size is not meaningful. The CDR3 loop is CASSQWRDYEQYF. DNA for the CDR3: TGCGCCAGCAGCCAGTGGAGGGATTACGAGCAGTACTTC. The chain couples TRBV4-3 to TRBJ2-7, with a possible D match to TRBD2 (6 bases). The CDR3 totals 13 residues. The V gene lost 3 bases and the J gene lost 4 bases, with 10 bases spanning the gap. Germline-derived CDR1 and CDR2 are LGHNA and YSLEER.

To note about this clonotype: Within a library made for alpha chains, this beta chain is off target, and its count is uninformative. The V and J genes are TRBV11-2 and TRBJ2-7, with D perhaps TRBD1 or TRBD2 (6 bases each). Trimming removed 1 base from V and 0 bases from J, with 7 bases in between. CDR1 is SGHAT and CDR2 is FQNNGV in the germline V gene. The CDR3 is 14 residues long. The CDR3 DNA is TGTGCCAGCAGCTTAGGGGGGGCCTCCTACGAGCAGTACTTC. Translating it yields CASSLGGASYEQYF.

To note about this clonotype: The library was prepared for alpha chains; this beta chain is a stray read, so its frequency means little. CDR3 coding DNA: TGCGCCACCACCCTAGCGAGCGACGGGGAGCTGTTTTTT. Protein sequence: CATTLASDGELFF. V usage is TRBV23-1 and J usage is TRBJ2-2; possible D gene TRBD2, 6 bases. TRBV23-1 is assigned to the ORF class and has an uncertain function. The CDR3 length is 13 residues. Trimming removed 10 bases at V and 7 bases at J, with 16 bases between.

In this sample, this clonotype turned up a few times. This beta chain lies outside the target of a library built for alpha chains; its clone size means little. This chain connects TRBV20-1 to TRBJ2-5, with D tentatively TRBD1 or TRBD2 (5 bases each). The germline V gene has CDR1 DFQATT and CDR2 SNEGSKA (reference sequence). V was pared by 2 bases and J by 5 bases, with 12 bases between. The CDR3 extends over 13 amino acids. CDR3 DNA sequence: TGCAGTGCTAGATGGGGGTTAGGCGAGACCCAGTACTTC. This encodes CSARWGLGETQYF.

A word on this clonotype: For a library built for alpha chains, this beta chain is a stray read; little rests on its size. The chain has TRBV20-1 and TRBJ2-1; D is tentatively TRBD1 or TRBD2 (5 bases each). CDR3 size: 14 residues. Trimming took 1 base from V and 7 from J, leaving 14 bases between them. Germline CDR1 reads DFQATT; CDR2 reads SNEGSKA (reference sequence). The CDR3 here is CSARVGTLFNEQFF. In nucleotides, the CDR3 is TGCAGTGCTAGAGTTGGGACCTTATTTAATGAGCAGTTCTTC.

Concerning this clonotype: This beta chain lies outside the target of a library built for alpha chains; its clone size means little. The rearrangement joins TRBV6-4 to TRBJ2-1, with 11 bases identical to TRBD2. There are 15 residues in the CDR3. From germline, CDR1 is MRHNA and CDR2 SNTAGT. The trim removed 3 bases at V and 2 bases at J, leaving 0 bases unmatched. The DNA of the CDR3 is TGTGCCAGCAGTGATAGCGGGGGGGCCTACAATGAGCAGTTCTTC. Translated, it gives CASSDSGGAYNEQFF.

Comments on this clonotype: Little can be read into the size of this beta chain, an off-target read in a library designed for alpha chains. The chain carries TRBV7-2 and TRBJ2-7; the D gene is possibly TRBD2 (5 bases). Between the trimmed V and J ends, which lost 5 bases and 2 bases, there was a span of 13 bases. Germline CDR1 SGHTA, CDR2 FQGNSA. The CDR3 consists of 14 residues. In DNA, the CDR3 is TGTGCCAGCAGCCGCATCGCGGGCACCTACGAGCAGTACTTC. Amino acid sequence: CASSRIAGTYEQYF.

About this clonotype itself: Because the library targeted alpha chains, this beta chain is an off-target read whose size means little. The genes are TRBV2 and TRBJ2-1, with D hard to call. Trimming cost V 6 bases and J 6 bases, with 15 bases left between them. The germline V gene has CDR1 SNHLY and CDR2 FYNNEI. The CDR3 loop spans 14 amino acids. CDR3 sequence reads: CASRAETSANEQFF. CDR3 bases: TGTGCCAGCAGGGCTGAGACGAGTGCCAATGAGCAGTTCTTC.

As to this clonotype: Found in a library prepared for alpha chains, this beta chain is an off-target read, and its abundance has little meaning. The chain employs TRBV27 and TRBJ2-3; D is possibly TRBD1 (6 bases). Germline V gene data show CDR1 as MNHEY and CDR2 as SMNVEV (reference sequence). This CDR3 is 14 amino acids long. With 4 bases removed from V and 6 bases from J, the gap between germline ends came to 14 bases. CDR3 sequence: CASSWGPQGDTQYF. The CDR3 DNA follows: TGTGCCAGCAGTTGGGGCCCCCAGGGGGATACGCAGTATTTT.

In the case of this clonotype: A library prepared for alpha chains yielded this beta chain as an off-target read; its size is of little meaning. The chain couples TRBV7-2 to TRBJ2-5, with D perhaps matching TRBD1 or TRBD2 (5 bases each). The CDR3 has 14 residues. Germline CDR1 is SGHTA and CDR2 is FQGNSA. The V end was cut by 8 bases, the J end by 5 bases, with 18 bases between. As DNA, the CDR3 is TGTGCCAGCCGACGAGGGGTATTGGGTGAGACCCAGTACTTC. This translates into CASRRGVLGETQYF.

As to this clonotype: Since it is a stray read in a library aimed at alpha chains, this beta chain has a size that is not meaningful. This chain links TRBV6-5 with TRBJ2-7; weak D call: TRBD1 (5 bases). V was shortened by 0 bases and J by 6 bases, with 9 bases between the two germline ends. CDR1 and CDR2 from the germline V gene are MNHEY and SVGAGI. The CDR3 extends over 13 amino acids. This chain's CDR3 is CASSYSKGSEQYF. The CDR3 DNA follows: TGTGCCAGCAGTTACTCGAAGGGGTCCGAGCAGTACTTC.

As for this clonotype: In a library made to pick up alpha chains, this beta chain is a stray read with a size that means little. The V call is TRBV4-2, the J call TRBJ2-2; a weak D match, TRBD1 (5 bases). Germline lookup yields CDR1 LGHNA and CDR2 YNFKEQ. This CDR3 has 14 residues. Trimming left V 4 bases short and J 7 bases short, with 13 bases between. DNA for the CDR3: TGTGCCAGCAGCCCGACCACTCAGGGCGGGGAGCTGTTTTTT. It specifies CASSPTTQGGELFF.

This clonotype appeared a few times. Because this beta chain is a stray read in a library intended to capture alpha chains, its abundance should not be given much weight. The DNA for the CDR3 is TGTGCCAGCACGGGAGCGTACCAAGAGACCCAGTACTTC. It specifies CASTGAYQETQYF. The J gene is TRBJ2-5, the V gene TRBV6-9, with D perhaps TRBD2 (6 bases). CDR1 and CDR2 from the germline V gene are MNHGY and SVAAGI. V gave up 7 bases and J gave up 0 bases, with 9 bases separating them. The CDR3 is 13 residues long.

A few counts support this clonotype. In a library made to pick up alpha chains, this beta chain is a stray read with a size that means little. This sequence joins TRBV28 and TRBJ2-3, with 13 bases lining up with TRBD2. The CDR3 spans 20 residues. CDR1 is MDHEN, CDR2 SYDVKM, per germline. The junction had 13 bases not matched to a gene; V was cut back by 4 bases and J by 0 bases. The CDR3 loop is CASSSRHRGLAGHSTDTQYF. CDR3 sequence (DNA): TGTGCCAGCAGTTCCCGTCACCGGGGACTAGCGGGACATAGCACAGATACGCAGTATTTT.

Worth noting for this clonotype: This beta chain is off target for a library built for alpha chains, so its abundance means little. The V and J genes are TRBV6-5 and TRBJ2-7; TRBD1 matches at 10 bases. The CDR3 totals 15 residues. Germline V CDR1 and CDR2: MNHEY, SVGAGI. V shed 6 bases and J 2 bases; nucleotides not matched to a gene: 7. The CDR3 nucleotides are TGTGCCAGCAGCGCCGCCGGGACAGGGGCCTACGAGCAGTACTTC. Its translation is CASSAAGTGAYEQYF.